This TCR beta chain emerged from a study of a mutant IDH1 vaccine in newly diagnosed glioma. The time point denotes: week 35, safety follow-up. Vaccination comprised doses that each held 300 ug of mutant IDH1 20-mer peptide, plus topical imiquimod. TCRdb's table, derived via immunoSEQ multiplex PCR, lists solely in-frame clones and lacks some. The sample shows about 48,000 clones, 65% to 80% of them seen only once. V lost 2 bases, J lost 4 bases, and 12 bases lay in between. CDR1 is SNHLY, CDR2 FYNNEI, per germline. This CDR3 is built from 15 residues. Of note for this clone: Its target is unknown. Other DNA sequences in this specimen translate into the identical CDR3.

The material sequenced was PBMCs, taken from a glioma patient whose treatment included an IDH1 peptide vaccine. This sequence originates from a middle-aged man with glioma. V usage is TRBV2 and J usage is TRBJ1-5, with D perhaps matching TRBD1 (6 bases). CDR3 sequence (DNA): TGTGCCAGCAGTGAAAGAACAGGGTGGAATCAGCCCCAGCATTTT. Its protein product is CASSERTGWNQPQHF.